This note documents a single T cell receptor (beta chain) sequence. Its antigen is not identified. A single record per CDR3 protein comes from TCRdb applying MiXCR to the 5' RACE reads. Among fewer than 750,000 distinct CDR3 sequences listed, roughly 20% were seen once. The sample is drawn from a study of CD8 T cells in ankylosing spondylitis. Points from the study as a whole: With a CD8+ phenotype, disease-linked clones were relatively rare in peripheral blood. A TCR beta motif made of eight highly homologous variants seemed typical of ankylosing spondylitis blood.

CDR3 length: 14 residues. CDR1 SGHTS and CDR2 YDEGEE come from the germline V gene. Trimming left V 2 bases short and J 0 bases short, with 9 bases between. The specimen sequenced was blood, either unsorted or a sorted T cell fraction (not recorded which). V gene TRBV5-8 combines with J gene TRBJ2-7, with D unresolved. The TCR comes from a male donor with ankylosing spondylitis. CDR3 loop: CASSFFPTSYEQYF. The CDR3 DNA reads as TGTGCCAGCAGCTTTTTTCCCACCTCCTACGAGCAGTACTTC.